A single sample is the source of the 21 T cell receptor beta chains below, sequenced in a study of cytomegalovirus exposure and HLA in healthy donors. The PCR made use of 60 Vbeta and 13 Jbeta primers. The data were produced by immunoSEQ multiplex PCR, yet TCRdb's version contains in-frame clones alone and is incomplete. The sample carries around 190,000 clones, roughly 80% recorded once. Sequencing was performed on PBMCs. Receptors were obtained from a woman in her twenties or thirties in good health and CMV-seronegative.

The chain combines TRBV2 with TRBJ1-4; 9 bases fit TRBD1. Trimming at V came to 3 bases and at J to 0 bases, leaving 23 bases not matched to a gene. The germline CDR1 and CDR2 sequences are SNHLY and FYNNEI. The length of the CDR3 is 23 residues. The chain's CDR3 is CASSEPGSNRGTGPFATNEKLFF. The CDR3 DNA is TGTGCCAGCAGTGAGCCGGGATCGAATCGAGGGACAGGGCCATTTGCAACTAATGAAAAACTGTTTTTT. Variable domain in full (rest from reference TRBV2 and TRBJ1-4): EPEVTQTPSHQVTQMGQEVILRCVPISNHLYFYWYRQILGQKVEFLVSFYNNEISEKSEIFDDQFSVERPDGSNFTLKIRSTKLEDSAMYFCASSEPGSNRGTGPFATNEKLFFGSGTQLSVL.

V is TRBV15 and J is TRBJ2-2, with D maybe TRBD2 (6 bases). The CDR3 is made up of 17 amino acids. CDR1 is LNHNV, CDR2 YYDKDF, per germline (reference sequence). Trimming removed 0 bases from V and 4 bases from J, with 15 bases in between. The CDR3 is CATSRDWLAGRTGELFF. The CDR3 DNA reads as TGTGCCACCAGCAGAGATTGGTTGGCGGGACGCACCGGGGAGCTGTTTTTT.

This sequence joins TRBV7-8 and TRBJ2-1, with 7 bases fitting TRBD1. The junction had 6 bases not matched to a gene; V was cut back by 6 bases and J by 1 base. Germline V gives CDR1 SGHVS, CDR2 FQNEAQ. This CDR3 comprises 15 residues. CDR3 region: CASRLVGQSYNEQFF. In DNA form, the CDR3 reads TGTGCCAGCAGGTTGGTGGGACAGTCCTACAATGAGCAGTTCTTC. The whole variable domain, remainder taken from reference TRBV7-8 and TRBJ2-1, is GAGVSQSPRYKVAKRGQDVALRCDPISGHVSLFWYQQALGQGPEFLTYFQNEAQLDKSGLPSDRFFAERPEGSVSTLKIQRTQQEDSAVYLCASRLVGQSYNEQFFGPGTRLTVL.

V usage is TRBV25-1 and J usage is TRBJ2-7; tentative D call: TRBD1 (5 bases). The germline gives CDR1 MGHDK, CDR2 SYGVNS. V gave up 5 bases and J gave up 2 bases, with 10 bases separating them. The CDR3 extends over 13 amino acids. This CDR3 is CASSRQGTYEQYF. The CDR3 DNA sequence: TGTGCCAGCAGTCGGCAGGGAACCTACGAGCAGTACTTC.

The J gene is TRBJ2-7, the V gene TRBV18; 13 positions match TRBD2. The J segment lost 7 bases and the V segment lost 2 bases, leaving 5 bases of the junction unmatched. The germline CDR1 and CDR2 sequences are KGHSH and LQKENI. The length of the CDR3 is 15 residues. The CDR3 protein is CASSPGLAGVEEQYF. CDR3 in DNA: TGTGCCAGCTCACCAGGACTAGCGGGAGTTGAAGAGCAGTACTTC.

On this clone: This sample includes further DNA sequences coding for the same CDR3. The V call is TRBV19, the J call TRBJ1-3; D unclear. The V and J ends lost 5 bases and 0 bases respectively, with 20 bases between them. Per germline, CDR1 LNHDA and CDR2 SQIVND (reference sequence). This CDR3 has 18 residues. The CDR3 DNA is TGTGCCAGTAGTTTCCTACCTCTCGGTGGAGTCTCTGGAAACACCATATATTTT. This gives the protein CASSFLPLGGVSGNTIYF.

Points on this clone: The sample has other DNA sequences that encode this CDR3 too. The V gene is TRBV6-1, the J gene TRBJ2-3; no reliable D call. Germline assignment: CDR1 MNHNS and CDR2 SASEGT. This CDR3 is 15 amino acids long. Trimming left V 3 bases short and J 3 bases short, with 13 bases between. The CDR3 DNA reads as TGTGCCAGCAGTGACCCCCGTACCGGGACAGATACGCAGTATTTT. This translates into CASSDPRTGTDTQYF.

This chain's CDR3 is CASSLGDNSYEQYF. The CDR3 DNA reads as TGCGCCAGCAGCTTGGGGGACAACTCCTACGAGCAGTACTTC. The chain recombines TRBV5-1 with TRBJ2-7; D may be TRBD1 (6 bases). This CDR3 is 14 amino acids long. Germline V gene lookup returns CDR1 SGHRS and CDR2 YFSETQ. With 0 bases removed from V and 0 bases from J, the gap between germline ends came to 7 bases.

The chain carries TRBV30 and TRBJ2-3, with 9 positions matching TRBD2. Trimming removed 7 bases from V and 0 bases from J; junction bases left unmatched: 5. In germline, CDR1 is GTSNPN, CDR2 SVGIG (reference sequence). The CDR3 is 14 amino acids. CDR3: CASKAGGSTDTQYF. The CDR3 DNA is TGTGCCTCGAAAGCGGGAGGAAGCACAGATACGCAGTATTTT.

This clone has a handful of counts. The chain carries TRBV11-2 and TRBJ1-1; no firm D call. CDR1 and CDR2 from the germline V gene are SGHAT and FQNNGV. The ends were cut back, 6 bases at V and 3 bases at J, with 5 bases in the middle. This CDR3 region has 11 residues. The CDR3 spells CASRSYTEAFF. CDR3 bases: TGTGCCAGCAGGAGCTACACTGAAGCTTTCTTT.

On this clone itself: This sample also contains other DNA sequences that code for the same CDR3. V and J are TRBV18 and TRBJ2-7; a weak D match, TRBD2 (6 bases). Germline CDR1 reads KGHSH; CDR2 reads LQKENI. V lost 2 bases, J lost 3 bases, and 11 bases lay in between. The CDR3 runs to 14 residues. CDR3 protein: CASSPGTGNYEQYF. The DNA of the CDR3 is TGTGCCAGCTCACCAGGGACTGGCAACTACGAGCAGTACTTC.

This clone occurred a few times. The V gene is TRBV7-8, the J gene TRBJ1-4; 8 positions agree with TRBD1. The CDR3 totals 15 residues. V trimming: 5 bases; J trimming: 3 bases; junction bases outside the gene matches: 5. Germline CDR1 SGHVS, CDR2 FQNEAQ. CDR3 sequence (DNA): TGTGCCAGCAGCGCCCTGGGACAGGCTAATGAAAAACTGTTTTTT. This codes for CASSALGQANEKLFF.

V is TRBV4-1 and J is TRBJ2-7, with 7 bases identical to TRBD1. J lost 2 bases, V lost 6 bases, and 10 bases had no gene match. The length of the CDR3 is 15 residues. From germline, CDR1 is MGHRA and CDR2 YSYEKL. Here the CDR3 DNA reads TGCGCCAGCAGGCTTACACAGGGGACCCCCTACGAGCAGTACTTC. Its translation is CASRLTQGTPYEQYF.

The CDR3 DNA follows: TGTGCCAGCAGCTTTAACAGGGAAACCGGGGAGCTGTTTTTT. This sequence encodes CASSFNRETGELFF. The chain carries TRBV9 and TRBJ2-2; the D gene is possibly TRBD1 (6 bases). Germline values: CDR1 SGDLS, CDR2 YYNGEE. CDR3 length: 14 amino acids. Trimming pared 4 bases from V and 5 bases from J, leaving 12 bases between.

This clone was detected only a few times. The rearrangement links TRBV9 to TRBJ1-5; D might be TRBD1 (5 bases). V gave up 0 bases and J gave up 2 bases, with 9 bases separating them. Germline V gene sequence: CDR1 SGDLS, CDR2 YYNGEE. CDR3 length: 15 amino acids. The CDR3 coding sequence is TGTGCCAGCAGCGTAGCCCCAGGGCGCAATCAGCCCCAGCATTTT. Its translation: CASSVAPGRNQPQHF. Supplemented by reference TRBV9 and TRBJ1-5, the full variable domain reads DSGVTQTPKHLITATGQRVTLRCSPRSGDLSVYWYQQSLDQGLQFLIQYYNGEERAKGNILERFSAQQFPDLHSELNLSSLELGDSALYFCASSVAPGRNQPQHFGDGTRLSIL.

This chain links TRBV6-1 with TRBJ2-3; a possible D gene is TRBD1 (5 bases). Germline V gene sequence: CDR1 MNHNS, CDR2 SASEGT. Trimming cost V 8 bases and J 0 bases, with 9 bases left between them. This CDR3 contains 13 residues. Here the CDR3 DNA reads TGTGCCAGCGGCCGACAGAGCACAGATACGCAGTATTTT. It codes for CASGRQSTDTQYF.

In its sample, this clone was seen once. V usage is TRBV7-9 and J usage is TRBJ2-5; TRBD1 aligns across 10 bases. CDR3 length: 17 amino acids. After removal of 4 bases from V and 5 bases from J, the junction contained 13 bases not matched to a gene. CDR1 is SEHNR, CDR2 FQNEAQ, per germline (reference sequence). The CDR3 is CASSSRQGAFNWETQYF. In DNA form, the CDR3 reads TGTGCCAGCAGCTCTAGACAGGGGGCATTTAACTGGGAGACCCAGTACTTC.

The chain has TRBV11-2 and TRBJ2-7, with D possibly being TRBD2 (7 bases). V lost 5 bases and J lost 3, with 20 bases in between. The CDR3 is made up of 16 amino acids. Per the germline V gene, CDR1 is SGHAT and CDR2 is FQNNGV. The CDR3 DNA reads as TGTGCCAGCAGCCCTTATGGGCGGGGGCGATACTACGAGCAGTACTTC. It specifies CASSPYGRGRYYEQYF.

The rearrangement joins TRBV14 to TRBJ2-7; 7 bases are shared with TRBD1. Trimming cost V 1 base and J 5 bases; bases outside gene matches: 5. This CDR3 is built from 14 residues. The germline gives CDR1 SGHDN, CDR2 FVKESK. The CDR3 region has the DNA TGTGCCAGCAGCCAAGCGAGAAGGGGGCACGAGCAGTACTTC. It encodes CASSQARRGHEQYF.

The rearrangement joins TRBV7-6 to TRBJ2-5, with D possibly TRBD1 on 5 matching bases. Per germline, CDR1 SGHVS and CDR2 FNYEAQ. V shed 2 bases and J shed 2 bases, with 18 bases lying between them. The CDR3 spans 17 residues. The CDR3 loop is CASSLSVGVAVQETQYF. Here the CDR3 DNA reads TGTGCCAGCAGCTTAAGCGTAGGGGTAGCAGTTCAAGAGACCCAGTACTTC. The full variable domain, rest sourced from reference TRBV7-6 and TRBJ2-5, is GAGVSQSPRYKVTKRGQDVALRCDPISGHVSLYWYRQALGQGPEFLTYFNYEAQQDKSGLPNDRFSAERPEGSISTLTIQRTEQRDSAMYRCASSLSVGVAVQETQYFGPGTRLLVL.

The chain uses TRBV30 and TRBJ1-3; maybe TRBD1 (5 bases). Trimming shortened V by 2 bases and J by 3 bases, and 11 bases separated the two germline ends. Germline V gene data show CDR1 as GTSNPN and CDR2 as SVGIG (reference sequence). This CDR3 comprises 14 residues. CDR3 amino acids: CAWSLGGYGNTIYF. In DNA form, the CDR3 reads TGTGCCTGGAGTCTCGGGGGATATGGAAACACCATATATTTT.